Here is one T cell receptor beta chain with its context. What it binds is not known. This entry belongs to a study of OX40 agonist ivuxolimab in advanced cancers. Study background: Intravenous ivuxolimab at 0.01 to 10 mg/kg was given to patients every 2 weeks. A male proportion of over 75% was recorded, with mean age approximately 56 years and range roughly 20 to 85. Broader study findings: Doses of 0.1 to 3.0 mg/kg were accompanied by clonal expansion of CD4+ and CD8+ blood T cells by week 6.

Sequenced by immunoSEQ multiplex PCR; TCRdb stores in-frame clones only, minus some. The table lists 50,000 to 55,000 clones, roughly four fifths of them singletons, with roughly 0.66% in the top ten. In germline, CDR1 is SGHRS, CDR2 YFSETQ. The V and J ends lost 1 base and 0 bases respectively, with 13 bases between them. The CDR3 is made up of 16 amino acids. The sequencing here drew on CD4+ or CD8+ T cells sorted from blood, taken in a trial of the OX40 agonist ivuxolimab. The rearrangement uses TRBV5-1 and TRBJ1-1, with a weak D call TRBD1 (5 bases). The receptor's source is an adult with an advanced solid tumor such as melanoma, head and neck, liver or kidney cancer. The CDR3 nucleotides read TGCGCCAGCAGCTTGACCGCAGGGCCCCTGAACACTGAAGCTTTCTTT. It yields the protein CASSLTAGPLNTEAFF.